The clone carrying this TCR beta chain was found a few times. The data derive from a study of blood T cell repertoires in COVID-19. Turning to the study itself: The study drew acute and convalescent COVID-19 samples from the United States, Italy and Spain. PBMCs, B-cell-depleted T cells, or T cells provided the cDNA or gDNA that made up the material.

Germline-derived CDR1 and CDR2 are MDHEN and SYDVKM. The CDR3 loop spans 13 amino acids. Trimming left V 2 bases short and J 0 bases short, with 4 bases between. In the original processing: Reference gene primer amplification gave estimated nucleated cell counts. Sequencing was performed with immunoSEQ multiplex PCR; in TCRdb, only in-frame clones are kept and a portion is missing. V, J and clone size derive from that table, while D and trimming were established from the DNA sequence. The sample yields about 130,000 clones, more than 70% seen once. The receptor was derived from a woman in her sixties with acute or convalescent COVID-19. The material sequenced was peripheral blood. This sequence joins TRBV28 and TRBJ1-1; D not resolved. The CDR3 protein is CASSLGMNTEAFF. CDR3 nucleotide sequence: TGTGCCAGCAGTTTAGGCATGAACACTGAAGCTTTCTTT.